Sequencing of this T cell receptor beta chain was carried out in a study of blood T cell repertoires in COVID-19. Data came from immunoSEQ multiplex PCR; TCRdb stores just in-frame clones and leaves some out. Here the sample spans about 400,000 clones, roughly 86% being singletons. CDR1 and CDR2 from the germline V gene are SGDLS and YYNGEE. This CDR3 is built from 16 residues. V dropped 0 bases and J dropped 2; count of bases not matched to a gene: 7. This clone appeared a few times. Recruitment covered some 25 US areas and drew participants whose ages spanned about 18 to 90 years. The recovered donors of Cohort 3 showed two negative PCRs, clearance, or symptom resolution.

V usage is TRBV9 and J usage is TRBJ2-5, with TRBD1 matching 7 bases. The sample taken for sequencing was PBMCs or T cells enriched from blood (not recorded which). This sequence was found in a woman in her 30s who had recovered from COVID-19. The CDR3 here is CASSVGGRDRQETQYF. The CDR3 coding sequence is TGTGCCAGCAGCGTAGGTGGTAGGGACAGACAAGAGACCCAGTACTTC. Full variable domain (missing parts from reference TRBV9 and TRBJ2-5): DSGVTQTPKHLITATGQRVTLRCSPRSGDLSVYWYQQSLDQGLQFLIQYYNGEERAKGNILERFSAQQFPDLHSELNLSSLELGDSALYFCASSVGGRDRQETQYFGPGTRLLVL.